This TCR beta chain was identified during a study of T cells after yellow fever vaccination (dated by TCRdb to about 2019). Regarding the study in general: Libraries from fractions with low cell numbers were prepared with the SMART-Seq v4 Ultra Low Input RNA kit. To follow T-cell clones before and after primary and booster YFV17D yellow fever vaccination, bulk TCR alpha and beta repertoires were sequenced over time. Two healthy male donors made up the cohort, one aged 18 to 30 years and the other aged 30 to 39 years. Bulk PBMC replicates and cell subsets were isolated from blood drawn at multiple timepoints before and after both primary and secondary immunization.

The meaning of the sample's treatment or condition label: live attenuated yellow fever vaccine strain. At every blood-draw timepoint, two biological replicates of bulk PBMCs were collected. A standard Ficoll-Paque protocol was used to isolate PBMCs from peripheral blood. RNA was extracted with TriZol from bulk PBMCs, CD4 and CD8 fractions, and dextramer-positive and dextramer-negative fractions. TCR cDNA was synthesized by 5'RACE template switching, which introduced a universal primer site and unique molecular identifiers. cDNA synthesis was primed from both the TCR alpha and TCR beta constant segments. Libraries were amplified in two PCR steps, with sample barcodes and sequencing adapters added in the second step. Sequencing of the libraries was done on either Illumina HiSeq 2500 (2x100 bp) or NovaSeq (2x150 bp). In the original analysis: MIGEC handled demultiplexing of reads and collapsing into UMI consensus sequences, while MiXCR performed V(D)J alignment. Clonotypes responding to the vaccine were identified with edgeR on replicate PBMC samples, with the criteria of FDR below 0.01 and a log2 fold change above 5 up to day 15. Each bulk clonotype received a CD4 or CD8 identity based on whether the sequenced CD4 or CD8 repertoire contained that clonotype at higher abundance. Using fastp at Q25 and MiXCR, TCRdb reprocessed the public reads and kept productive beta chains. One record per CDR3 amino acid sequence lists the most common genes and DNA. TCRdb's processing, not the authors' own work, is the source of the V and J calls. Here the sample has 320,000 or so distinct CDR3 sequences; roughly 7.5% occur a single time. The top ten hold 17% of the sample.

With respect to this clonotype: Its antigen has not been determined. Per-base quality was not reported, and no clone a single base away is much larger than it.

General conclusions and limits of the study: Computational filtering was needed because FACS-sorted repertoires could contain abundant contaminating clonotypes from the bulk population. Because only a couple of donors were included in the study, the extent to which the findings can be generalized is limited. The secondary T-cell response was found to be weaker but faster than the primary response, with a peak reached on day 5 rather than on day 15. Most clones expanded after primary vaccination were re-detected after the booster (approximately 95% of CD4 and roughly 87% of CD8), suggesting broad memory maintenance. A small fraction of clonotypes appeared in both the CD4 and CD8 compartments, likely as a result of convergent recombination.

Trimming costs V 3 bases and J 10 bases, and their ends lie 13 bases apart. From the cysteine up to the phenylalanine, the CDR3 has a length of 14 residues. The DNA shown is the 42-base CDR3, in frame from base 1. Sequencing was performed on PBMCs, taken roughly 45 days after the first yellow fever vaccination. This sequence originates from a man younger than 30 who received the YFV17D yellow fever vaccine. This chain joins TRBV12-3 or TRBV12-4 to TRBJ1-6; the best D guess is TRBD1, with 5 bases matching. The CDR3 is CASSFSGVESPLHF. Read as DNA, the sequence is TGTGCCAGCAGTTTTTCGGGGGTGGAATCACCCCTCCACTTT.